This T cell receptor beta chain was recorded in a study of blood T cells in healthy people across ages (dated by TCRdb to the mid-2010s). The study in broad terms: In model experiments, template switching captured roughly one uniquely barcoded TCR beta cDNA molecule for every two T cells. The study measured age-related changes in TCR beta repertoire diversity using deep sequencing normalized with unique cDNA molecular identifiers. The donors were divided into four age groups: young (average around 17 years), middle-aged (about 39), aged (about 60) and long-lived (about 90). To avoid experimental bias, donors of different ages were spread randomly across the sequencing lanes. For two donors (one aged 18 to 29 and one aged 80 or older), the study analyzed two additional independent replicas of 1 million unique cDNA reads from the same blood draw. The full study reports these points: Compared with the aged group, the long-lived group had more naive CD4+ T cells, fewer expanded clones and increased TCR diversity, a pattern suggesting age selection. Estimates of total diversity based on one million sequenced T cells were considered lower bounds and underestimates. Conclusive comparison of naive and antigen-experienced compartments was prevented by the profiling of bulk unsorted PBMCs. As age increased, observed TCR beta diversity per million T cells dropped in a roughly linear way, and a significant reduction was already evident by age 40. There was a strong correlation between observed TCR beta diversity and the percentage of naive T cells measured by flow cytometry. The CMV infection status of donors was not known, potentially confounding age-related changes in expanded clonotypes.

Donors were 39 systemically healthy Caucasian individuals from Russia aged roughly 6 to 95 years. Approximately 11 milliliters of peripheral blood were drawn from each donor into EDTA-treated Vacutainer tubes. Ficoll-Paque density-gradient centrifugation was used to isolate PBMCs, with at least 6.5 million per sample. Trizol reagent was used to extract total RNA from the PBMCs, yielding at least 5.5 micrograms per sample. Naive CD45RAhigh/CD27high T cell percentages were measured by flow cytometry on a PBMC aliquot from every donor. The sample holds many counts of this clonotype. This receptor's antigen is unknown. One base away there is no much larger clone; base qualities are not given. The protocol used for the library was 5' RACE. Sequencing took place on an Illumina HiSeq 2500. A second roughly 7 to 12 cycle PCR used a sample-barcoded 5' primer and a J-beta primer mix. A template-switch 5' adaptor carrying 12 random nucleotides introduced a unique molecular identifier onto each TCR beta cDNA molecule. At least 2.5 million CDR3-containing paired-end reads were obtained from each sample. The Mint cDNA synthesis kit, primed by a TRBC-specific oligonucleotide, was used to synthesize first-strand cDNA from all RNA. Following uracil-DNA glycosylase treatment, all cDNA underwent a first 18-cycle PCR with the universal primers M1SS and BC2_uni_R. Per the original workflow: Each sample was normalized by randomly selecting 1 million high-quality reads, each carrying a distinct molecular identifier. Instead of being binned into consensus sequences, reads that shared molecular identifiers were thrown out. CDR3 identification, clonotype clustering and error correction used MiTCR with a Q25 quality threshold and the strictest error-elimination algorithm. A nonparametric unseen species model with Euler transformation was used to estimate lower-bound total TCR beta diversity. TCRdb reran the public reads through fastp at Q25 and MiXCR, keeping productive beta chains. Entries are consolidated by CDR3 protein sequence, retaining the most common genes and DNA. The V and J calls and clone size are TCRdb's, not the authors'. The sample table holds around 650,000 distinct CDR3 sequences, of which about 32% were seen once. Of the sample, roughly 15% falls within the top ten clones.

Material: blood. The clonotype comes from a woman aged 80 or over in good health. Donor details come from another sample of the same person, matched by shared clones.

The CDR3 protein: CASSYDGSSTDTQYF. The sequenced DNA: TGTGCCAGCAGTTATGACGGGTCTAGCACAGATACGCAGTATTTT. The V gene is TRBV6-5 and the J gene is TRBJ2-3; a confident D gene designation cannot be given. Measured from the cysteine to the phenylalanine, the CDR3 is 15 residues long. This entry keeps only the CDR3 DNA: 45 bases, framed from base 1. The trim is 3 bases for V and 0 bases for J, with a gap of 10 bases between the germline ends. CDR1 and CDR2 were assigned from the germline V gene as MNHEY and SVGAGI.